The clone carrying this TCR beta chain was recorded only once. Measured with immunoSEQ multiplex PCR; TCRdb has only the in-frame clones, and not every one. The sample has 250,000 to 350,000 clones, 83% seen once. The V gene's germline CDR1 is MNHEY and CDR2 SVGAGI. Trimming removed 8 bases from V and 1 base from J; junction bases left unmatched: 4. This CDR3 has 13 amino acids. These data are taken from a study of blood T cell repertoires in COVID-19. In the study overall: Samples came from the United States, Italy and Spain, spanning acute and convalescent COVID-19. Nucleic acid was either cDNA or gDNA, and it came from T cells, B-cell-depleted T cells, or PBMCs.

The gene calls are TRBV6-5 and TRBJ1-1, with TRBD1 identical over 7 bases. This TCR derives from a woman in her forties or fifties with acute or convalescent COVID-19. Sequenced input: peripheral blood. CDR3 protein: CASLDRQNTEAFF. The CDR3 region has the DNA TGTGCCAGCTTGGACAGGCAGAACACTGAAGCTTTCTTT.